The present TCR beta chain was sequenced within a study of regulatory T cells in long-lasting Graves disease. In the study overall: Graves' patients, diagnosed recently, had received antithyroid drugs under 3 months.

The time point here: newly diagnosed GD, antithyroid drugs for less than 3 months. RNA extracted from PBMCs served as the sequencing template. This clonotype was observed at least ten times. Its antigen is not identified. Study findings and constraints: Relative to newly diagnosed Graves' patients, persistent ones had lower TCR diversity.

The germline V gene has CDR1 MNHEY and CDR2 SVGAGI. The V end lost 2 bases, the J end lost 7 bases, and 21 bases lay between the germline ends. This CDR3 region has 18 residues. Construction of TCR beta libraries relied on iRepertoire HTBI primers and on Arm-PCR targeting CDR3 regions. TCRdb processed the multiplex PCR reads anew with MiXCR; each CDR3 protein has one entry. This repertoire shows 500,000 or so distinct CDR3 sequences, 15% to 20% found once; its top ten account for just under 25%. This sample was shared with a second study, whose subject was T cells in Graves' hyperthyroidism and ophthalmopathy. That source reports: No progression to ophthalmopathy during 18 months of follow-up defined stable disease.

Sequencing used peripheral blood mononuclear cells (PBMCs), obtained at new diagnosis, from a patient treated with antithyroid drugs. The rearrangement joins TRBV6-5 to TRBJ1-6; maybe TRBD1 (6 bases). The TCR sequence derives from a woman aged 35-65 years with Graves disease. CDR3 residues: CASSYPPTDRTRNSPLHF. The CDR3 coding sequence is TGTGCCAGCAGTTACCCGCCAACCGACAGGACACGAAATTCACCCCTCCACTTT.